This paragraph reports one T cell receptor beta chain. Antigen: not known. This CDR3 comprises 15 residues. In germline, CDR1 is SGHTA, CDR2 FQGNSA. Losses at the gene ends were 1 base for V and 9 bases for J; bases not matched to a gene: 9. Each donor was a healthy Caucasian. MiXCR was run by TCRdb on the 5' RACE reads, yielding one entry per CDR3 protein. The data show about 700,000 distinct CDR3 sequences, around 6.1% seen once. This sample is drawn from a study of identical twins. Study-wide results and caveats: There is a chance that invariant MAIT and iNKT cells partially muddied zero-insertion analyses. High-abundance cord blood beta clonotypes had fewer insertions; memory repertoires showed none.

This clonotype originated in a man between 18 and 35 years old in good health. The chain links TRBV7-2 to TRBJ2-3; 8 bases align to TRBD2. The source material was naive T cells sorted from blood. The CDR3 region has the DNA TGTGCCAGCAGCTTAGTAGCGGGGAATTCAGGGACGCAGTATTTT. As protein: CASSLVAGNSGTQYF.